The entry below describes one T cell receptor beta chain. The sample belongs to a study of blood T cell repertoires in COVID-19. The V gene end was trimmed by 11 bases and the J gene end by 1 base; junction bases not matched to a gene: 4. The CDR3 has 12 residues. Germline CDR1 reads KGHSH; CDR2 reads LQKENI. The repertoire was sequenced with immunoSEQ multiplex PCR; TCRdb's copy has only in-frame clones and lacks some. The sample lists fewer than 60,000 clones, approximately 88% seen once, with over 9.5% in the top ten. V usage is TRBV18 and J usage is TRBJ1-1; 7 bases are shared with TRBD1. This TCR came from a human donor with active COVID-19. The donor label of this sample is uncertain. Sample: peripheral blood. The DNA for the CDR3 is TGTGCCGCAGGGGGGCAGAACACTGAAGCTTTCTTT. Amino acid sequence: CAAGGQNTEAFF. Supplemented by reference TRBV18 and TRBJ1-1, the full variable domain reads NAGVMQNPRHLVRRRGQEARLRCSPMKGHSHVYWYRQLPEEGLKFMVYLQKENIIDESGMPKERFSAEFPKEGPSILRIQQVVRGDSAAYFCAAGGQNTEAFFGQGTRLTVV.